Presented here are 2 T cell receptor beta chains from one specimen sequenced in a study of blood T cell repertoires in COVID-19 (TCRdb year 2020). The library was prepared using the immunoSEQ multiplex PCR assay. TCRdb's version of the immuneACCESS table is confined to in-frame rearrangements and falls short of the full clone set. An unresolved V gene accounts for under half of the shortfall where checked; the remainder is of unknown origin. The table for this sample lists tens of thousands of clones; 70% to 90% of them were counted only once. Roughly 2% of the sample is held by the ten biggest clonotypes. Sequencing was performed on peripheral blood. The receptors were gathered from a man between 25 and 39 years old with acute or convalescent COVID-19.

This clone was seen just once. This chain's CDR3 is CASSYEPLVTGLVYEQYF. In DNA form, the CDR3 reads TGTGCCAGCAGTTATGAACCCCTCGTGACAGGGCTGGTCTACGAGCAGTACTTC. This chain links TRBV6-2 or TRBV6-3 with TRBJ2-7; 7 bases fit TRBD1. V lost 3 bases, J lost 3 bases, and 17 bases stayed unmatched. The length of the CDR3 is 18 residues. Germline V gene sequence: CDR1 MNHEY, CDR2 SVGEGT.

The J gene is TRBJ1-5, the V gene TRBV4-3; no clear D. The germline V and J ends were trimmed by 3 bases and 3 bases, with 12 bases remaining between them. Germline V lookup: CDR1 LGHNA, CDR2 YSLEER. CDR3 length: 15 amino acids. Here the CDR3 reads CASSQEWEYNQPQHF. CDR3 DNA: TGCGCCAGCAGCCAGGAGTGGGAGTACAATCAGCCCCAGCATTTT.